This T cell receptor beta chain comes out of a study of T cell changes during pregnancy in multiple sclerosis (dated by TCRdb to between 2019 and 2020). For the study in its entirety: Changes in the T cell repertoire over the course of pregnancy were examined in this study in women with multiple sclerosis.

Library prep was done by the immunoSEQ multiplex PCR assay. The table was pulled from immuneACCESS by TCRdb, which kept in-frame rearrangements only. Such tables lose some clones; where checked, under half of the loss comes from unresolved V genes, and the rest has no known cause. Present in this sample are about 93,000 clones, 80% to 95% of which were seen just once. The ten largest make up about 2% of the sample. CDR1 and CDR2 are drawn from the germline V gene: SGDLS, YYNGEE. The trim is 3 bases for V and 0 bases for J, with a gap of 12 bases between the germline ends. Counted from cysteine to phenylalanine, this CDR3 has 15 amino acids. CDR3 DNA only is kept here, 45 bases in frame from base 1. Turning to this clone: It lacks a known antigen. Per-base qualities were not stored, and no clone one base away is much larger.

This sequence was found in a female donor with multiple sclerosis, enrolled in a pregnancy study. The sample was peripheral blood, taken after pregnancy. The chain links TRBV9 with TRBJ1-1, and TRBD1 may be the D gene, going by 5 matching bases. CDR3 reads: CASSAAGGMNTEAFF. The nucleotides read TGTGCCAGCAGCGCCGCCGGGGGTATGAACACTGAAGCTTTCTTT.